These 6 T cell receptor beta chains originate from one sample sequenced in a study of molecular identifiers for immune sequencing clone quantification. TCRdb independently ran MiXCR on the PCR reads; one entry per CDR3 protein. The sample carries about 65,000 distinct CDR3 sequences, around 20% recorded once. The sample consisted of naive CD8+ T cells from blood, with Jurkat cell RNA spiked in. Subset specified: FACS-sorted CD8+CD4-CCR7+CD45RA+ naive T cells. The receptors stem from a human donor in good health. Some libraries in this study had Jurkat cell RNA spiked in.

This clonotype was observed a handful of times. The J gene is TRBJ2-7, the V gene TRBV12-3 or TRBV12-4; 9 bases map to TRBD2. This CDR3 spans 14 amino acids. With 3 bases clipped from V and 5 bases from J, the junction kept 5 bases outside the gene matches. CDR3 nucleotides: TGTGCCAGCAGTTTGATAGCGGGAGTCCACGAGCAGTACTTC. Protein product: CASSLIAGVHEQYF.

The sample holds many counts of this clonotype. The chain combines TRBV27 with TRBJ1-5; D is unclear. This CDR3 comprises 14 residues. CDR1 is MNHEY, CDR2 SMNVEV, per germline (reference sequence). V dropped 3 bases and J dropped 6 bases, with 12 bases sitting between them. The CDR3 DNA follows: TGTGCCAGCAGTTTCTCAGGAGAGGGTCAGCCCCAGCATTTT. Its translation: CASSFSGEGQPQHF.

This clonotype was detected ten times or more. Written as DNA, the CDR3 is TGTGCCAGCAGTGCCGGGACTAGGGGCTACGAGCAGTACTTC. As protein: CASSAGTRGYEQYF. The V gene is TRBV25-1, the J gene TRBJ2-7, with 8 bases matching TRBD2. This CDR3 has 14 amino acids. V lost 4 bases and J lost 3; bases outside the gene matches: 5. CDR1 MGHDK and CDR2 SYGVNS come from the germline V gene.

Ten or more counts support this clonotype. The chain carries TRBV18 and TRBJ2-3, with 8 bases that match TRBD2. Germline V CDR1 and CDR2: KGHSH, LQKENI. Trimming cost V 4 bases and J 5 bases; bases outside gene matches: 5. This CDR3 spans 14 amino acids. The chain's CDR3 is CASSQLAGQDTQYF. The DNA for the CDR3 is TGTGCCAGCTCACAATTAGCGGGACAAGATACGCAGTATTTT.

To note about this clonotype: This may be a read error: a much more frequent sequence differs by one nucleotide. The V and J genes are TRBV11-2 and TRBJ1-5; a weak D match, TRBD1 (5 bases). In germline, CDR1 is SGHAT, CDR2 FQNNGV. Trimming pared 2 bases from V and 5 bases from J, leaving 13 bases between. This CDR3 spans 15 amino acids. CDR3 region: CASSLRPGGDQPQHF. In DNA, the CDR3 is TGTGCCAGCAGCTTACGCCCCGGGGGAGATCAGCCCCAGCATTTT.

This clonotype was recorded many times. V and J are TRBV4-1 and TRBJ1-1; D gene uncertain. Germline CDR1 is MGHRA and CDR2 is YSYEKL. This CDR3 has 13 residues. Trimming shortened V by 4 bases and J by 0 bases, and 6 bases separated the two germline ends. As DNA, the CDR3 is TGCGCCAGCAGCCTAACCTTGAACACTGAAGCTTTCTTT. Translation gives CASSLTLNTEAFF.